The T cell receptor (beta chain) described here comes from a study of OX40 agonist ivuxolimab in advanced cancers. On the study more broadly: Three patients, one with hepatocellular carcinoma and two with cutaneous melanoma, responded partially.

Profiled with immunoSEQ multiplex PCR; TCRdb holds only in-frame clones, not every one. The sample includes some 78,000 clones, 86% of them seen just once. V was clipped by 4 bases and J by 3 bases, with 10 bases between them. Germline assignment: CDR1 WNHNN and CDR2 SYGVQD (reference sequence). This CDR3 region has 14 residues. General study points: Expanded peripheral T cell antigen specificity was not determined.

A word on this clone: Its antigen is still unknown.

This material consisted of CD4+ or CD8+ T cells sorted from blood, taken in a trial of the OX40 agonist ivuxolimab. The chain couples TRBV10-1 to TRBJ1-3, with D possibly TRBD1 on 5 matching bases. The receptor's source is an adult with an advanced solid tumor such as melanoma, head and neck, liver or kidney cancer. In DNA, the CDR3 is TGCGCCAGCAGTGTGGACAAGAGTGGAAACACCATATATTTT. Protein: CASSVDKSGNTIYF.